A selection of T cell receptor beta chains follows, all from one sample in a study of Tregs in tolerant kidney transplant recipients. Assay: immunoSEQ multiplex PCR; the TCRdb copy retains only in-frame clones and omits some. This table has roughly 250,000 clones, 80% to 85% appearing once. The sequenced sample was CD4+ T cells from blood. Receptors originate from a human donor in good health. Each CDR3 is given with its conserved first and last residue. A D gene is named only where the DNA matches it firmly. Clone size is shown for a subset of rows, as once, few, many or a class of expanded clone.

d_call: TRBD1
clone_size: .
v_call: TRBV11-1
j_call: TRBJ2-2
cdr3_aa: CASSLRGLGTGELFF
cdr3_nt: TGTGCCAGCAGCTTGAGGGGGCTCGGCACCGGGGAGCTGTTTTTT

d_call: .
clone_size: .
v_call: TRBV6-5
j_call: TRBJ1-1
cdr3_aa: CASREGHPNTEAFF
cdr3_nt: TGTGCCAGCAGAGAGGGACATCCGAACACTGAAGCTTTCTTT

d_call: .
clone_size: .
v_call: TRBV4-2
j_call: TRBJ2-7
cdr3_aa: CASSQDTSFDEQYF
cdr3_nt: TGTGCCAGCAGCCAAGATACCTCATTCGACGAGCAGTACTTC

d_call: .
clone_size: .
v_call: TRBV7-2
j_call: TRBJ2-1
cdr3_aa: CASSLGGGVGLF
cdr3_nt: TGTGCCAGCAGCTTAGGAGGGGGGGTAGGGCTCTTC

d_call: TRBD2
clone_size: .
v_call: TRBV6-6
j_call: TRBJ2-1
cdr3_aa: CASSYTGTRQYNEQFF
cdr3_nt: TGTGCCAGCAGTTACACCGGGACTAGACAGTACAATGAGCAGTTCTTC

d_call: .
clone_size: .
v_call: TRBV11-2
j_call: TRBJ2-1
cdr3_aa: CASSLSTNEQFF
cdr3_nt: TGTGCCAGCAGCCTATCTACGAATGAGCAGTTCTTC

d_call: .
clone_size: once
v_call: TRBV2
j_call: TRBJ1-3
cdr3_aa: CANKEGATSGNTIYF
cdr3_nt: TGTGCCAACAAAGAAGGGGCGACGTCTGGAAACACCATATATTTT

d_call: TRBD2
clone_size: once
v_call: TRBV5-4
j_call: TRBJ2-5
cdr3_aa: CASSGGTRETQYF
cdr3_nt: TGTGCCAGCAGCGGGGGGACTAGAGAGACCCAGTACTTC

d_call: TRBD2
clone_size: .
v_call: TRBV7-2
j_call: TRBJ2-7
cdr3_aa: CASSMTSNYDQYF
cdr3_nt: TGTGCCAGCAGCATGACTAGCAACTACGATCAGTACTTC

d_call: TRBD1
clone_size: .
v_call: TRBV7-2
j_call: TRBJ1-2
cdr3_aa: CASSLVRTGDYGYTF
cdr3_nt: TGTGCCAGCAGCTTAGTGCGGACAGGGGACTATGGCTACACCTTC

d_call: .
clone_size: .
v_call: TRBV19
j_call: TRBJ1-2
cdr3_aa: CASTKYGTPPNYGYTF
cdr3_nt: TGTGCCAGTACCAAATACGGGACGCCGCCTAACTATGGCTACACCTTC

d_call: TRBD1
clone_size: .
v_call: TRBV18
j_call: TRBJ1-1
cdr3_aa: CASSTGTARDTEAFF
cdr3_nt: TGTGCCAGCTCAACCGGGACAGCAAGGGACACTGAAGCTTTCTTT

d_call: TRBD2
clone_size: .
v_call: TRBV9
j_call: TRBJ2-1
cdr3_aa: CASSFRTSGGAYNEQFF
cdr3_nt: TGTGCCAGCAGCTTCAGGACTAGCGGGGGGGCCTACAATGAGCAGTTCTTC

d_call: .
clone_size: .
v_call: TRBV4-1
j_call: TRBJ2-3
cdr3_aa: CASSRGDWDTQYF
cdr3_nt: TGCGCCAGCAGCCGGGGTGATTGGGATACGCAGTATTTT

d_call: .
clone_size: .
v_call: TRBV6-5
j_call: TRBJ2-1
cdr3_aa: CASRSGGAAYNEQFF
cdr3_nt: TGTGCCAGCAGGTCAGGGGGGGCCGCTTACAATGAGCAGTTCTTC

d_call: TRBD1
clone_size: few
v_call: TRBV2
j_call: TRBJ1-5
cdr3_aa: CASSEDRGPGNQPQHF
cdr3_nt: TGTGCCAGCAGCGAGGACAGGGGTCCGGGCAATCAGCCCCAGCATTTT

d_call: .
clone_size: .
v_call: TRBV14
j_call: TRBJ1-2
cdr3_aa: CASSPHMKGGYTF
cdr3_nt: TGTGCCAGCAGCCCCCACATGAAGGGAGGCTACACCTTC

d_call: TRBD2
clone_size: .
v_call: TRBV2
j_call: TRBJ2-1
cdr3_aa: CASSDVSGGSYNEQFF
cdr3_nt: TGTGCCAGCAGTGACGTTAGCGGGGGTTCGTACAATGAGCAGTTCTTC

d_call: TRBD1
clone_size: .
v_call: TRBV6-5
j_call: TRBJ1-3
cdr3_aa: CASSYSGQGAGNTIYF
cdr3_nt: TGTGCCAGCAGTTACTCCGGACAGGGGGCTGGAAACACCATATATTTT

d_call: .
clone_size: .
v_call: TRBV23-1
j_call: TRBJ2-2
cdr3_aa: CASSQSRVETGELFF
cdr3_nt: TGCGCCAGCAGTCAATCCCGGGTAGAGACTGGGGAGCTGTTTTTT

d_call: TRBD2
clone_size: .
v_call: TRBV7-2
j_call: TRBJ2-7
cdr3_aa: CASSRRRESFSEQYF
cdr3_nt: TGTGCCAGCAGCCGCCGGCGGGAGTCCTTCTCCGAGCAGTACTTC

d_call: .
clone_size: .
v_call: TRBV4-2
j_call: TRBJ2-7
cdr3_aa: CASSLEASSNYEQYF
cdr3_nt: TGTGCCAGCAGCCTTGAGGCTAGCTCAAACTACGAGCAGTACTTC

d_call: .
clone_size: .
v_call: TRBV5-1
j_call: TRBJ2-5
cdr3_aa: CASSLGGQETQYF
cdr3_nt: TGCGCCAGCAGCTTGGGGGGCCAAGAGACCCAGTACTTC

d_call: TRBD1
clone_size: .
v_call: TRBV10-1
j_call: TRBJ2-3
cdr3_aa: CASSEPGGYLQYF
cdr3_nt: TGCGCCAGCAGTGAACCAGGGGGCTATCTTCAGTATTTT

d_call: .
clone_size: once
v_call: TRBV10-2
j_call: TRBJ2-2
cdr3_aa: CASSVGQTGELFF
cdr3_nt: TGCGCCAGCAGTGTTGGACAGACTGGGGAGCTGTTTTTT

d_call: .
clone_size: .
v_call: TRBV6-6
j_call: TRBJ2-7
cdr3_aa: CASSLGGSGYEQYF
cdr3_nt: TGTGCCAGCAGCTTGGGGGGATCGGGATACGAGCAGTACTTC

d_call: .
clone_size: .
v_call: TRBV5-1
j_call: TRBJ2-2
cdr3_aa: CASSSVRGYGGELFF
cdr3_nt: TGCGCCAGCAGCTCGGTTCGGGGGTACGGCGGGGAGCTGTTTTTT

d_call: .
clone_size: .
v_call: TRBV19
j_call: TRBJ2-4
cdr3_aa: CASSARQAKNIQYF
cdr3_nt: TGTGCCAGTAGTGCCCGACAGGCCAAAAACATTCAGTACTTC

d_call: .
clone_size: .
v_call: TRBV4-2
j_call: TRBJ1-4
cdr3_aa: CASSQDLSRGGNEKLFF
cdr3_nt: TGTGCCAGCAGCCAAGACCTGAGTAGGGGTGGTAATGAAAAACTGTTTTTT

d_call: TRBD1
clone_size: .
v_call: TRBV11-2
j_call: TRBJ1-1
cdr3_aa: CASSPGQGRAEAFF
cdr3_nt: TGTGCCAGCAGCCCGGGACAGGGAAGGGCTGAAGCTTTCTTT

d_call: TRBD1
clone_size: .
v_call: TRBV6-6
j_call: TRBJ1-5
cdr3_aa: CASSSPDRKDQPQHF
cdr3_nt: TGTGCCAGCAGTTCCCCGGACAGGAAAGATCAGCCCCAGCATTTT

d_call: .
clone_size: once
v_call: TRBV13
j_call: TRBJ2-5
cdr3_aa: CASTKSGNQETQYF
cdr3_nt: TGTGCCAGCACCAAATCAGGGAATCAAGAGACCCAGTACTTC

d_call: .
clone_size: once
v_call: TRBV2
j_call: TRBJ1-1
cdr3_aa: CASSGWGETEAFF
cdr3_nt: TGTGCCAGCAGTGGCTGGGGCGAGACTGAAGCTTTCTTT

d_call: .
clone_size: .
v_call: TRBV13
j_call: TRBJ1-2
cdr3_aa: CASSLGRWEIYGYTF
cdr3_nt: TGTGCCAGCAGCTTAGGCCGGTGGGAAATCTATGGCTACACCTTC

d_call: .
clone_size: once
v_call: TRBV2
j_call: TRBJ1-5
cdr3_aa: CASSDGWVRAQHF
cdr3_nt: TGTGCCAGCAGTGATGGGTGGGTAAGGGCCCAGCATTTT

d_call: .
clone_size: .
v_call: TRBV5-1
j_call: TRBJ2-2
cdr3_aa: CASSLASGELFF
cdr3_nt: TGCGCCAGCAGCTTGGCGTCCGGGGAGCTGTTTTTT

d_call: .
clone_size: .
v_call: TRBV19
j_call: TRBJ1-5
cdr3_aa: CASSSQGYNQPQHF
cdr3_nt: TGTGCCAGTAGTAGTCAGGGTTACAATCAGCCCCAGCATTTT

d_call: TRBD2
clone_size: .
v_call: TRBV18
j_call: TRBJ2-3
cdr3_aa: CASSPLAGGSADTQYF
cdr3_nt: TGTGCCAGCTCACCTCTAGCGGGAGGTTCGGCAGATACGCAGTATTTT

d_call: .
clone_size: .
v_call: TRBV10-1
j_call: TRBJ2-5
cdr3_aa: CASSDLGASQETQYF
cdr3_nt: TGCGCCAGCAGTGACTTAGGGGCCTCCCAAGAGACCCAGTACTTC

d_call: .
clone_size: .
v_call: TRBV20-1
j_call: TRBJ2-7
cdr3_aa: CSAVLNYEQYF
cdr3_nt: TGCAGTGCTGTTCTCAACTACGAGCAGTACTTC

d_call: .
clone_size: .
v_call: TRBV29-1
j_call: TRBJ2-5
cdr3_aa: CSVQEYQETQYF
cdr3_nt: TGCAGCGTACAGGAGTACCAAGAGACCCAGTACTTC

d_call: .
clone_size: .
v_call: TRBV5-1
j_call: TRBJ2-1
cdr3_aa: CASTHVGGGQNEQFF
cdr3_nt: TGCGCCAGCACCCATGTGGGGGGGGGCCAGAATGAGCAGTTCTTC

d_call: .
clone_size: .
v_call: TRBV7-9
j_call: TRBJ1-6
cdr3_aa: CASSFGVGSPLHF
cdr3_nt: TGTGCCAGCAGCTTTGGGGTCGGTTCACCCCTCCACTTT

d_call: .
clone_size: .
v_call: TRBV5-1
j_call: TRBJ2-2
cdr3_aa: CASRLQGFGELFF
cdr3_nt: TGCGCCAGCAGATTACAGGGATTCGGGGAGCTGTTTTTT

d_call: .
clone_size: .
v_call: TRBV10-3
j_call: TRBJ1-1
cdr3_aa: CAIREQGGEAFF
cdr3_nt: TGTGCCATCAGGGAACAGGGCGGGGAAGCTTTCTTT

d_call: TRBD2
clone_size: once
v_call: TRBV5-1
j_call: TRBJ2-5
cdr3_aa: CASSVPRTSGGQETQYF
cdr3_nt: TGCGCCAGCAGCGTTCCTCGGACTAGCGGCGGGCAAGAGACCCAGTACTTC

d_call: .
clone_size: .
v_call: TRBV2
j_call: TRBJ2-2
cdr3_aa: CAISPGVHTGELFF
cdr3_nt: TGTGCCATCAGCCCAGGGGTTCACACCGGGGAGCTGTTTTTT

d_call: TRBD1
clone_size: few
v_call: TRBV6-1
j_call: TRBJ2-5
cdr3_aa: CASSPTGFQETQYF
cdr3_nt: TGTGCCAGCAGTCCGACAGGGTTCCAAGAGACCCAGTACTTC

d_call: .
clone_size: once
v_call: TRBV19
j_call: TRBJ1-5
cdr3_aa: CASSIVGVNNQPQHF
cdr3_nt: TGTGCCAGTAGTATAGTCGGGGTCAACAATCAGCCCCAGCATTTT